The 21 T cell receptor beta chains below come from one sample, sequenced in a study of blood T cell repertoires in COVID-19. Here immunoSEQ multiplex PCR was the method, and the copy in TCRdb shows in-frame clones only, minus some. Here the sample spans about 330,000 clones, around 87% being singletons. Input material: peripheral blood. These receptors were obtained from a woman in her fifties or sixties with active or convalescent COVID-19.

The chain has TRBV7-2 and TRBJ2-7, with D perhaps TRBD1 (6 bases). The germline V gene has CDR1 SGHTA and CDR2 FQGNSA. This CDR3 spans 14 amino acids. V gave up 5 bases and J gave up 0 bases, with 11 bases separating them. The chain's CDR3 is CASSPQGVSYEQYF. DNA of the CDR3: TGTGCCAGCAGCCCACAGGGCGTCTCCTACGAGCAGTACTTC.

In regard to this clone: Sequence at one end of the junction differs from germline and may be a read error. The chain couples TRBV6-2 or TRBV6-3 to TRBJ1-1, with D hard to call. This CDR3 spans 11 amino acids. Germline V lookup: CDR1 MNHEY, CDR2 SVGEGT. The CDR3: CASSHSSEAFF. CDR3 nucleotides: TGTGCCAGCAGTCACTCGAGTGAAGCTTTCTTT.

This clone was observed once. V usage is TRBV19 and J usage is TRBJ2-1, with a tentative D call TRBD1 (5 bases). The CDR3 sequence is 13 residues long. Trimming took 3 bases from V and 9 from J, leaving 12 bases between them. Germline V gene data show CDR1 as LNHDA and CDR2 as SQIVND (reference sequence). This CDR3 is CASSMRQRSEQFF. CDR3 nucleotide sequence: TGTGCCAGTAGTATGAGACAGAGGAGTGAGCAGTTCTTC.

The V and J genes are TRBV9 and TRBJ1-1; 8 nucleotides agree with TRBD1. Germline-derived CDR1 and CDR2 are SGDLS and YYNGEE. This CDR3 is 15 amino acids long. J lost 3 bases, V lost 5 bases, and 9 bases had no gene match. Written as DNA, the CDR3 is TGTGCCAGCAGTGAAGATGACAGGGGTGACACTGAAGCTTTCTTT. This gives the protein CASSEDDRGDTEAFF.

This sequence joins TRBV15 and TRBJ2-2; D possibly corresponds to TRBD1 (6 bases). V was clipped by 5 bases and J by 6 bases, with 19 bases between them. The length of the CDR3 is 16 residues. Germline V lookup: CDR1 LNHNV, CDR2 YYDKDF (reference sequence). In DNA, the CDR3 is TGTGCCACCAGCCCCCAGGGGATAAATCCCCCCGGGGAGCTGTTTTTT. Residues: CATSPQGINPPGELFF.

V is TRBV29-1 and J is TRBJ2-5, with D perhaps matching TRBD2 (5 bases). Germline loops: CDR1 SQVTM, CDR2 ANQGSEA. The ends were cut back, 1 base at V and 2 bases at J, with 11 bases in the middle. The CDR3 is 14 amino acids. The CDR3, as DNA: TGCAGCGTTGAAGTGCGGGCAGAGCAAGAGACCCAGTACTTC. It is translated as CSVEVRAEQETQYF.

The J gene is TRBJ2-3, the V gene TRBV5-1, with D possibly matching TRBD2 (6 bases). This CDR3 spans 15 amino acids. The germline V and J ends were trimmed by 4 bases and 2 bases, with 14 bases remaining between them. The germline gives CDR1 SGHRS, CDR2 YFSETQ. CDR3 loop: CASSLPTRYTDTQYF. In DNA, the CDR3 is TGCGCCAGCAGCCTCCCGACTAGATACACAGATACGCAGTATTTT.

This clone is a singleton in its sample. In nucleotides, the CDR3 is TGTGCCACCAGCAGAGCGGGACAGGGGGCGATCTCTGGAAACACCATATATTTT. Residues: CATSRAGQGAISGNTIYF. The chain has TRBV15 and TRBJ1-3; TRBD1 aligns across 12 bases. V trimming: 1 base; J trimming: 0 bases; junction bases outside the gene matches: 4. This CDR3 contains 18 residues. Germline CDR1 LNHNV, CDR2 YYDKDF (reference sequence).

J is TRBJ2-5 and V is TRBV11-2, with D tentatively TRBD2 (6 bases). The CDR3 extends over 15 amino acids. Germline V CDR1 and CDR2: SGHAT, FQNNGV. The V and J ends lost 2 bases and 2 bases respectively, with 12 bases between them. This CDR3 reads CASSLIVGRQETQYF. The CDR3 DNA is TGTGCCAGCAGCTTAATAGTGGGGAGGCAAGAGACCCAGTACTTC. Supplemented by reference TRBV11-2 and TRBJ2-5, the full variable domain reads EAGVAQSPRYKIIEKRQSVAFWCNPISGHATLYWYQQILGQGPKLLIQFQNNGVVDDSQLPKDRFSAERLKGVDSTLKIQPAKLEDSAVYLCASSLIVGRQETQYFGPGTRLLVL.

The gene calls are TRBV4-3 and TRBJ2-7; D is perhaps TRBD1 (5 bases). This CDR3 has 14 residues. Trimming took 2 bases from V and 3 from J, leaving 11 bases between them. Germline V gene data show CDR1 as LGHNA and CDR2 as YSLEER. CDR3 in DNA: TGCGCCAGCAGCCAATCCAAGGGGCACTACGAGCAGTACTTC. Amino acids: CASSQSKGHYEQYF.

CDR3 region: CASSLGQGGSGYTF. The DNA of the CDR3 is TGTGCCAGCAGCTTGGGGCAGGGGGGAAGCGGCTACACCTTC. The chain has TRBV5-5 and TRBJ1-2; 7 positions agree with TRBD1. Trimming took 0 bases from V and 8 from J; bases not matched to a gene: 7. Germline CDR1 is SGHKS and CDR2 is YYEKEE (reference sequence). This CDR3 is 14 amino acids long. The full variable domain, in which reference TRBV5-5 and TRBJ1-2 provide the parts outside the CDR3, is DAGVTQSPTHLIKTRGQQVTLRCSPISGHKSVSWYQQVLGQGPQFIFQYYEKEERGRGNFPDRFSARQFPNYSSELNVNALLLGDSALYLCASSLGQGGSGYTFGSGTRLTVV.

The V and J genes are TRBV4-1 and TRBJ1-2; TRBD1 matches 12 bases. CDR1 is MGHRA and CDR2 is YSYEKL in the germline V gene. J gave up 7 bases and V 6 bases, and 12 bases lay outside the gene matches. The CDR3 has 16 amino acids. The DNA of the CDR3 is TGCGCCAGCAGAGTAACCGGGACAGGGGGCTACAGTGGCTACACCTTC. It is translated as CASRVTGTGGYSGYTF.

The CDR3, as DNA: TGTGCCAGCAGCTTCGCGGGAGGGGATGAAAAACTGTTTTTT. This codes for CASSFAGGDEKLFF. J is TRBJ1-4 and V is TRBV7-2, with D maybe TRBD1 (5 bases). The V and J ends lost 3 bases and 6 bases respectively, with 11 bases between them. Germline CDR1 is SGHTA and CDR2 is FQGNSA. The CDR3 has 14 amino acids.

Written as DNA, the CDR3 is TGTGCCAGCCGAACCTCGACAGGGGGCCTCTACGAGCAGTACTTC. Translated: CASRTSTGGLYEQYF. The chain combines TRBV7-9 with TRBJ2-7; 10 nucleotides line up with TRBD1. From germline, CDR1 is SEHNR and CDR2 FQNEAQ (reference sequence). The CDR3 covers 15 residues. With V trimmed by 8 bases and J by 3 bases, 10 bases remained unmatched. Drawing the rest from reference TRBV7-9 and TRBJ2-7, the complete variable domain is DTGVSQNPRHKITKRGQNVTFRCDPISEHNRLYWYRQTLGQGPEFLTYFQNEAQLEKSRLLSDRFSAERPKGSFSTLEIQRTEQGDSAMYLCASRTSTGGLYEQYFGPGTRLTVT.

The chain employs TRBV18 and TRBJ2-7; D remains unclear. Trimming cost V 4 bases and J 0 bases, with 10 bases left between them. The germline gives CDR1 KGHSH, CDR2 LQKENI. The CDR3 has 14 amino acids. DNA for the CDR3: TGTGCCAGCTCACTGACACCAAGCTCCTACGAGCAGTACTTC. Translation gives CASSLTPSSYEQYF.

The V and J genes are TRBV18 and TRBJ1-2, with TRBD1 as a possible D gene (5 bases). CDR3 length equals 18 residues. Germline values: CDR1 KGHSH, CDR2 LQKENI. The V end was cut by 3 bases, the J end by 0 bases, with 20 bases between. The CDR3 protein is CASSPSGGGPDPNYGYTF. The CDR3 DNA sequence: TGTGCCAGCTCACCCTCCGGCGGGGGTCCGGACCCTAACTATGGCTACACCTTC.

The V call is TRBV28, the J call TRBJ1-1; 7 bases fit TRBD1. Looked up from germline, CDR1 is MDHEN and CDR2 is SYDVKM. Trimming removed 3 bases from V and 3 bases from J; junction bases left unmatched: 10. There are 16 residues in the CDR3. CDR3 nucleotide sequence: TGTGCCAGCAGTTTCCCCGGACAGGCCCGGGACACTGAAGCTTTCTTT. Encoded protein: CASSFPGQARDTEAFF.

The rearrangement uses TRBV7-9 and TRBJ2-7; D is ambiguous. The V end lost 4 bases, the J end lost 1 base, and 8 bases lay between the germline ends. The CDR3 spans 13 residues. The germline CDR1 and CDR2 sequences are SEHNR and FQNEAQ (reference sequence). The CDR3 is CASSSKESYEQYF. CDR3 DNA: TGTGCCAGCAGCTCAAAAGAGTCCTACGAGCAGTACTTC.

J is TRBJ2-3 and V is TRBV11-2; 7 bases are shared with TRBD2. Looked up from germline, CDR1 is SGHAT and CDR2 is FQNNGV. The V and J ends lost 1 base and 4 bases, in that order; junction bases with no gene match: 5. This CDR3 has 15 residues. The CDR3 DNA is TGTGCCAGCAGCTTAGTACTAGCGCGCGCAGATACGCAGTATTTT. This translates into CASSLVLARADTQYF.

The chain has TRBV4-3 and TRBJ2-6; 13 bases are a match to TRBD2. J gave up 2 bases and V 4 bases, and 2 bases lay outside the gene matches. CDR3 length: 17 residues. Germline CDR1 reads LGHNA; CDR2 reads YSLEER. CDR3 amino acids: CASSRTSGSAGANVLTF. The CDR3 nucleotides are TGCGCCAGCAGCCGGACTAGCGGGAGCGCTGGGGCCAACGTCCTGACTTTC.

The chain employs TRBV28 and TRBJ2-7, with TRBD2 matching 8 bases. The CDR3 has 15 residues. Per the germline V gene, CDR1 is MDHEN and CDR2 is SYDVKM. The V segment lost 6 bases and the J segment 2 bases; nucleotides outside the gene matches: 9. Written as DNA, the CDR3 is TGTGCCAGCAGGGACACGGGACTAGTAACCTACGAGCAGTACTTC. Translating gives CASRDTGLVTYEQYF.